This TCR beta chain was identified in a study of T cell changes during pregnancy in multiple sclerosis. Generated by immunoSEQ multiplex PCR, the TCRdb table keeps only in-frame clones and is missing some. The sample holds about 80,000 clones, around 92% seen once. The V and J ends lost 2 bases and 5 bases, in that order; junction bases with no gene match: 14. Germline V gene lookup returns CDR1 SNHLY and CDR2 FYNNEI. The length of the CDR3 is 17 residues. Sequencing was performed on peripheral blood, taken before pregnancy. V usage is TRBV2 and J usage is TRBJ2-7; 8 bases fit TRBD2. The TCR was taken from a female donor with multiple sclerosis, enrolled in a pregnancy study. The CDR3: CASSESGSGFPDDEQYF. In DNA, the CDR3 is TGTGCCAGCAGTGAAAGCGGGAGCGGGTTCCCTGACGACGAGCAGTACTTC.